These T cell receptor beta chains were read from a single sample in a study of T cell responses to AZD1222 COVID-19 vaccine. Data came from immunoSEQ multiplex PCR; TCRdb stores just in-frame clones and leaves some out. The sample has 100,000 or so clones; around 89% are singletons. Sample: peripheral blood, taken on day 0 of AZD1222 vaccination. The receptors come from an adult in good health. Each CDR3 is given with its conserved first and last residue. Fields, in order: J gene, V gene, clone size, D gene, CDR3 protein, CDR3 DNA. A D gene is named only where the DNA matches it firmly. Rows give clone size only sometimes, using once, few, many, or a class for an expanded clone.

>TRBJ2-2|TRBV13|once|TRBD2
CASSLGLGGTSGANTGELFF
TGTGCCAGCAGCTTAGGCCTTGGCGGGACTAGCGGAGCGAACACCGGGGAGCTGTTTTTT
>TRBJ1-6|TRBV30|-|-
CAWTPGTYRSYNSPLHF
TGTGCCTGGACTCCCGGGACATATCGCTCCTATAATTCACCCCTCCACTTT
>TRBJ1-2|TRBV28|-|-
CASSSGDNYGYTF
TGTGCCAGCAGTTCGGGGGATAACTATGGCTACACCTTC
>TRBJ2-1|TRBV7-6|-|TRBD2
CASSPQGAGGNEQFF
TGTGCCAGCAGCCCCCAGGGAGCGGGAGGGAATGAGCAGTTCTTC
>TRBJ1-1|TRBV7-2|once|TRBD1
CASSKQTGSMNTEAFF
TGTGCCAGCAGTAAACAGACAGGGTCCATGAACACTGAAGCTTTCTTT
>TRBJ2-7|TRBV7-9|-|TRBD1
CASSRPGQGRIYEQYF
TGTGCCAGCAGCCGTCCGGGACAGGGGAGGATCTACGAGCAGTACTTC
>TRBJ2-3|TRBV11-3|-|TRBD2
CASSPGTSGTDTQYF
TGTGCCAGCAGCCCTGGGACTAGCGGGACAGATACGCAGTATTTT
>TRBJ2-7|TRBV10-3|-|-
CAISVNRASYGQYF
TGTGCCATCAGTGTTAACAGGGCGTCCTACGGGCAGTACTTC
>TRBJ1-2|TRBV6-5|-|TRBD1
CASSYRDRVPGYTF
TGTGCCAGCAGTTATCGGGACAGGGTCCCTGGCTACACCTTC
>TRBJ2-2|TRBV9|-|-
CASSVSASRNTGELFF
TGTGCCAGCAGCGTTTCAGCGTCCCGAAACACCGGGGAGCTGTTTTTT
>TRBJ2-3|TRBV10-3|-|TRBD1
CAIGKDRVTDTQYF
TGTGCCATCGGTAAGGACAGGGTCACAGATACGCAGTATTTT
>TRBJ1-6|TRBV9|-|-
CASSPLEGAGRAPLHF
TGTGCCAGCAGCCCCCTCGAGGGCGCTGGGAGGGCACCCCTCCACTTT
>TRBJ2-4|TRBV11-3|-|TRBD2
CASSEARTSGRASAKNIQYF
TGTGCCAGCAGCGAAGCCCGGACTAGCGGGAGGGCCTCAGCCAAAAACATTCAGTACTTC
>TRBJ1-5|TRBV30|-|TRBD1
CAWSAGGTRQPQHF
TGTGCCTGGAGTGCAGGGGGCACGAGGCAGCCCCAGCATTTT